This TCR beta chain was sequenced in a study of T cell clones after liver transplantation. Study overall: Liver transplant recipients had immunosuppression withdrawal attempted within 2 years. Post-transplant blood was tracked for graft-donor-reactive T cell clones identified in a pre-transplant mixed lymphocyte reaction. Graft-donor-reactive sequences were compared with third-party-reactive TCRbeta sequences from pre-transplant mixed lymphocyte reactions.

The CDR3 sequence is 12 residues long. Trimming cost V 4 bases and J 12 bases; bases outside gene matches: 6. The germline V gene encodes CDR1 MDHEN and CDR2 SYDVKM. Sequencing was performed with immunoSEQ multiplex PCR; in TCRdb, only in-frame clones are kept and a portion is missing. The table has around 76,000 clones, over 70% seen once. Study-level points and caveats: Circulating graft-donor-reactive CD4 TCRbeta sequences fell significantly post-transplant in 5 of 8 subjects.

Comment on this clone: Its target is unknown.

Here the sequenced sample was CD4+ T cells from blood, taken 12 months after liver transplant. The genes are TRBV28 and TRBJ2-1; the match to TRBD2 covers 7 bases. The sequence derives from a human patient who received a liver transplant. The T cells may partly be graft donor cells. The CDR3 DNA is TGTGCCAGCAGTTGGGGAGGGGCGGCGCAGTTCTTC. This encodes CASSWGGAAQFF.